This T cell receptor beta chain was captured by sequencing in a study of blood T cells in healthy people across ages. Broader study findings: The study could not conclusively compare naive and antigen-experienced cells, given its unsorted PBMCs.

As regards this clonotype: What it binds is unknown.

The germline V gene encodes CDR1 MNHEY and CDR2 SMNVEV (reference sequence). Unmatched junction bases numbered 15, after V lost 5 bases and J lost 5 bases. The CDR3 contains 17 residues. With a J-beta primer mix and a sample-barcoded 5' primer, a second PCR ran about 6 to 11 cycles. Each of the samples gave a minimum of 3 million paired-end reads that contained CDR3. One entry per CDR3 protein, called by TCRdb with MiXCR from the 5' RACE reads. Here the sample spans about 1 million distinct CDR3 sequences, around 43% being singletons. The chain recombines TRBV27 with TRBJ2-7; 10 bases fit TRBD1. The sequence was collected from a woman in her sixties or seventies in good health. Material for sequencing was blood. For the CDR3, the DNA is TGTGCCAGCAGTCCCCGACAGGGGGCGTACGGAAGGCACGAGCAGTACTTC. Protein sequence: CASSPRQGAYGRHEQYF.